The 15 T cell receptor beta chains given below trace back to one sample, sequenced in a study of T cell responses to AZD1222 COVID-19 vaccine. Sequencing was performed with immunoSEQ multiplex PCR; in TCRdb, only in-frame clones are kept and a portion is missing. Of around 130,000 clones in the sample, approximately 85% are singletons; the top ten hold 18%. Sequenced material: peripheral blood, taken on day 0 of MenACWY control vaccination. The source is an adult in good health.

J is TRBJ2-7 and V is TRBV9, with D perhaps being TRBD1 or TRBD2 (6 bases each). Germline CDR1 and CDR2: SGDLS and YYNGEE. This CDR3 comprises 15 residues. Trimming took 4 bases from V and 1 from J, leaving 15 bases between them. CDR3 region: CASSSLGGESYEQYF. CDR3 nucleotide sequence: TGTGCCAGCAGCTCCCTCGGGGGCGAGTCCTACGAGCAGTACTTC.

V is TRBV30 and J is TRBJ2-3, with 14 bases matching TRBD2. With V trimmed by 4 bases and J by 6 bases, 3 bases remained unmatched. Germline CDR1 GTSNPN, CDR2 SVGIG (reference sequence). This CDR3 region has 14 residues. The CDR3 DNA reads as TGTGCCTGGACAAGGACTAGCGGGGGGGATACGCAGTATTTT. Amino acid sequence: CAWTRTSGGDTQYF.

The chain recombines TRBV27 with TRBJ1-2; 7 nucleotides agree with TRBD1. The CDR3 has 17 amino acids. CDR1 MNHEY and CDR2 SMNVEV come from the germline V gene (reference sequence). V lost 1 base to trimming and J lost 2 bases; unmatched junction nucleotides: 10. The chain's CDR3 is CASSLFSGGARNYGYTF. DNA of the CDR3: TGTGCCAGCAGTTTATTTTCAGGGGGGGCCAGGAACTATGGCTACACCTTC.

A word on this clone: Other DNA sequences of this sample code for an identical CDR3. This chain joins TRBV4-1 and TRBJ2-7, with D unresolved. Germline CDR1 and CDR2: MGHRA and YSYEKL. Trimming removed 1 base at V and 2 bases at J, with 9 bases between. The CDR3 extends over 14 amino acids. Here the CDR3 DNA reads TGCGCCAGCAGCCAAGGCCTTCGGGCCTACGAGCAGTACTTC. Translated, it gives CASSQGLRAYEQYF.

The chain uses TRBV5-1 and TRBJ2-6, with 8 nucleotides matching TRBD1. Germline values: CDR1 SGHRS, CDR2 YFSETQ. With 4 bases clipped from V and 0 bases from J, the junction kept 9 bases outside the gene matches. The CDR3 runs to 18 residues. In nucleotides, the CDR3 is TGCGCCAGCAGCCAATGGACAGGGCAGAGCTCTGGGGCCAACGTCCTGACTTTC. Translating gives CASSQWTGQSSGANVLTF.

The rearrangement joins TRBV12-3 or TRBV12-4 to TRBJ2-5; D is unresolved. V gave up 6 bases and J gave up 8 bases, with 16 bases separating them. The CDR3 contains 13 residues. The CDR3 sequence is CASRPPGAQTQYF. The CDR3 DNA reads TGTGCCAGCAGACCCCCGGGTGCACAAACCCAGTACTTC.

The chain employs TRBV6-1 and TRBJ2-5, with 11 bases lining up with TRBD1. The V gene's germline CDR1 is MNHNS and CDR2 SASEGT. The CDR3 has 15 residues. V shed 3 bases and J 3 bases; nucleotides not matched to a gene: 3. The CDR3 here is CASSEWDRGEETQYF. The CDR3 DNA follows: TGTGCCAGCAGTGAGTGGGACAGGGGGGAAGAGACCCAGTACTTC.

The genes are TRBV6-5 and TRBJ2-2, with 9 bases aligning to TRBD1. CDR1 and CDR2 (germline): MNHEY, SVGAGI. Unmatched junction bases numbered 10, after V lost 10 bases and J lost 4 bases. The CDR3 runs to 15 residues. CDR3 nucleotide sequence: TGTGCCACACTACGGGACAGGGCCCCCACCGGGGAGCTGTTTTTT. Protein sequence: CATLRDRAPTGELFF.

The V and J genes are TRBV28 and TRBJ2-1; D is possibly TRBD2 (5 bases). The CDR3 loop spans 13 amino acids. The germline CDR1 and CDR2 sequences are MDHEN and SYDVKM. Trimming shortened V by 6 bases and J by 10 bases, and 16 bases separated the two germline ends. CDR3 sequence: CASRAGGLGEQFF. CDR3 bases: TGTGCCAGCAGAGCTGGAGGCCTGGGAGAGCAGTTCTTC.

V gene TRBV7-7 combines with J gene TRBJ2-5, with D possibly TRBD1 on 6 matching bases. The CDR3 spans 15 residues. CDR1 is SSHAT and CDR2 is FNYEAQ in the germline V gene (reference sequence). V was shortened by 1 base and J by 5 bases, with 14 bases between the two germline ends. This CDR3 reads CASSLGQGQAETQYF. The CDR3 bases are TGTGCCAGCAGCTTAGGGCAGGGGCAGGCGGAGACCCAGTACTTC.

The chain couples TRBV2 to TRBJ2-7; TRBD1 matches 7 bases. The trim removed 8 bases at V and 5 bases at J, leaving 9 bases unmatched. This CDR3 region has 13 residues. Germline V gene lookup returns CDR1 SNHLY and CDR2 FYNNEI. CDR3: CASREGTANEQYF. DNA of the CDR3: TGTGCCAGCCGAGAAGGGACAGCCAACGAGCAGTACTTC.

The chain carries TRBV19 and TRBJ2-7, with 7 bases identical to TRBD2. This CDR3 is 13 amino acids long. The ends lost 5 bases at V and 3 bases at J; junction bases unmatched: 4. Germline CDR1 is LNHDA and CDR2 is SQIVND (reference sequence). The CDR3 DNA is TGTGCCAGTAGTTCGACTAGCATCTACGAGCAGTACTTC. Translated, it gives CASSSTSIYEQYF. Full variable domain (outside the CDR3, taken from reference TRBV19 and TRBJ2-7): DGGITQSPKYLFRKEGQNVTLSCEQNLNHDAMYWYRQDPGQGLRLIYYSQIVNDFQKGDIAEGYSVSREKKESFPLTVTSAQKNPTAFYLCASSSTSIYEQYFGPGTRLTVT.

This clone was counted between two and nine times. The rearrangement joins TRBV2 to TRBJ2-2; 7 bases map to TRBD1. Germline V gene sequence: CDR1 SNHLY, CDR2 FYNNEI. This CDR3 contains 14 residues. V shed 6 bases and J 6 bases; nucleotides not matched to a gene: 7. The CDR3 nucleotides read TGTGCCAGCAGGGGTCAGGGGGTGGCCGGGGAGCTGTTTTTT. It encodes CASRGQGVAGELFF.

The chain couples TRBV10-3 to TRBJ1-2; no firm D call. The V end was cut by 3 bases, the J end by 3 bases, with 8 bases between. From germline, CDR1 is ENHRY and CDR2 SYGVKD. The CDR3 is 13 residues long. CDR3 sequence reads: CAISEDVDYGYTF. CDR3 DNA sequence: TGTGCCATCAGTGAAGATGTGGACTATGGCTACACCTTC.

The gene calls are TRBV4-1 and TRBJ2-7; possible D gene TRBD1, 5 bases. CDR1 and CDR2 (germline): MGHRA, YSYEKL. The length of the CDR3 is 13 residues. Trimming pared 1 base from V and 4 bases from J, leaving 8 bases between. CDR3 loop: CASSQGGQYEQYF. Here the CDR3 DNA reads TGCGCCAGCAGCCAAGGTGGACAATACGAGCAGTACTTC.